The 22 T cell receptor beta chains below were found in one sample sequenced in a study of Ad26.COV2.S vaccination and SARS-CoV-2 variants. Treatment meaning: some 20 received Ad26.COV2.S at low or high dose, single or two shots; about 5 received placebo; per-sample allocation not given. Each sample was drawn 63 days after the first injection (of vaccine or placebo). Assay used: immunoSEQ multiplex PCR; TCRdb lists only in-frame clones, some missing. The table has roughly 510,000 clones, around 85% seen once. The material was peripheral blood, obtained in a trial of Ad26.COV2.S vaccine versus placebo. These receptors originate from a person aged 18-65 years who received the Ad26.COV2.S COVID-19 vaccine or a placebo.

Points on this clone: A read error may produce the germline difference seen at one junction end. The chain carries TRBV28 and TRBJ2-4, with D maybe TRBD2 (7 bases). Germline V gene data show CDR1 as MDHEN and CDR2 as SYDVKM. The CDR3 consists of 13 residues. The DNA for the CDR3 is TGTGCAAGCACATCATCGGGAGGACAGACCAAGGACTTC. It is translated as CASTSSGGQTKDF.

CDR3 sequence: CASTTGGVGNTIYF. CDR3 DNA: TGTGCCAGCACCACAGGCGGTGTGGGAAACACCATATATTTT. The chain couples TRBV28 to TRBJ1-3, with a weak D call TRBD1 (5 bases). Germline V gene data show CDR1 as MDHEN and CDR2 as SYDVKM. The CDR3 consists of 14 residues. V was pared by 7 bases and J by 4 bases, with 14 bases between.

This clone has just one count. The V gene is TRBV14, the J gene TRBJ2-7; D is ambiguous. The CDR3 runs to 13 residues. The germline V gene has CDR1 SGHDN and CDR2 FVKESK. The germline V and J ends were trimmed by 0 bases and 4 bases, with 7 bases remaining between them. The chain's CDR3 is CASSQDVGYEQYF. The CDR3 DNA reads TGTGCCAGCAGCCAAGATGTGGGGTACGAGCAGTACTTC. Based on the CDR3 plus reference TRBV14 and TRBJ2-7, the full variable domain is EAGVTQFPSHSVIEKGQTVTLRCDPISGHDNLYWYRRVMGKEIKFLLHFVKESKQDESGMPNNRFLAERTGGTYSTLKVQPAELEDSGVYFCASSQDVGYEQYFGPGTRLTVT.

This chain connects TRBV12-3 or TRBV12-4 to TRBJ2-1; 8 bases are a match to TRBD2. V dropped 6 bases and J dropped 9; count of bases not matched to a gene: 7. There are 13 residues in the CDR3. The CDR3, as DNA: TGTGCCAGCAGCCGAAGCGGGAGCTCTGAGCAGTTCTTC. Protein sequence: CASSRSGSSEQFF.

This clone was observed a few times. This chain links TRBV4-2 with TRBJ1-1, with 7 nucleotides matching TRBD1. V shed 2 bases, J shed 14 bases, and the junction held 20 bases outside the gene matches. This CDR3 region has 16 residues. Germline-derived CDR1 and CDR2 are LGHNA and YNFKEQ. The CDR3 DNA reads TGTGCCAGCAGCCAACTTGGGGGGACAGAAAACCTGGGGGAGTTCTTT. Protein product: CASSQLGGTENLGEFF.

The V gene is TRBV11-1, the J gene TRBJ2-5, with D unresolved. The CDR3 runs to 11 residues. CDR1 and CDR2 from the germline V gene are SGHAT and FQDESV (reference sequence). V dropped 4 bases and J dropped 5 bases, with 5 bases sitting between them. CDR3 protein: CASSSQETQYF. CDR3 nucleotides: TGTGCCAGCAGCTCCCAGGAGACCCAGTACTTC.

The rearrangement joins TRBV14 to TRBJ2-3; no reliable D call. CDR1 is SGHDN, CDR2 FVKESK, per germline. This CDR3 has 11 residues. V gave up 3 bases and J gave up 2 bases, with 0 bases separating them. The DNA for the CDR3 is TGTGCCAGCAGCCACACAGATACGCAGTATTTT. Protein sequence: CASSHTDTQYF.

The chain recombines TRBV19 with TRBJ2-3; 10 bases match TRBD2. The CDR3 covers 15 residues. Per the germline V gene, CDR1 is LNHDA and CDR2 is SQIVND (reference sequence). Losses at the gene ends were 9 bases for V and 1 base for J; bases not matched to a gene: 7. The CDR3 coding sequence is TGTGCCAGCAAAATTGGACTAGCGGGCACAGATACGCAGTATTTT. It yields the protein CASKIGLAGTDTQYF. The variable domain in full, completed from reference TRBV19 and TRBJ2-3, reads DGGITQSPKYLFRKEGQNVTLSCEQNLNHDAMYWYRQDPGQGLRLIYYSQIVNDFQKGDIAEGYSVSREKKESFPLTVTSAQKNPTAFYLCASKIGLAGTDTQYFGPGTRLTVL.

The rearrangement joins TRBV28 to TRBJ2-5; D remains unclear. Deletions cut 2 bases from V and 2 bases from J, with 3 bases between. Germline V gives CDR1 MDHEN, CDR2 SYDVKM. The CDR3 spans 12 residues. The CDR3 is CASSLPQETQYF. Here the CDR3 DNA reads TGTGCCAGCAGTTTACCGCAAGAGACCCAGTACTTC.

V is TRBV30 and J is TRBJ1-2, with TRBD1 as a possible D gene (5 bases). Deletions cut 3 bases from V and 6 bases from J, with 20 bases between. Germline CDR1 reads GTSNPN; CDR2 reads SVGIG (reference sequence). CDR3 size: 15 residues. The CDR3 here is CAWSGGGVRADGYTF. The DNA for the CDR3 is TGTGCCTGGAGCGGGGGAGGAGTTAGGGCTGATGGCTACACCTTC. The whole variable domain, filled in from reference TRBV30 and TRBJ1-2, reads SQTIHQWPATLVQPVGSPLSLECTVEGTSNPNLYWYRQAAGRGLQLLFYSVGIGQISSEVPQNLSASRPQDRQFILSSKKLLLSDSGFYLCAWSGGGVRADGYTFGSGTRLTVV.

This rearrangement joins TRBV5-4 to TRBJ2-5; D gene ambiguous. Germline-derived CDR1 and CDR2 are SGHNT and YYREEE (reference sequence). Trimming pared 2 bases from V and 2 bases from J, leaving 10 bases between. The CDR3 contains 14 residues. CDR3 sequence: CASSFIGLQETQYF. The CDR3, as DNA: TGTGCCAGCAGCTTTATTGGTTTACAAGAGACCCAGTACTTC.

The genes are TRBV30 and TRBJ2-3, with 14 bases lining up with TRBD2. This CDR3 region has 18 residues. Germline CDR1 is GTSNPN and CDR2 is SVGIG (reference sequence). V lost 1 base, J lost 3 bases, and 9 bases stayed unmatched. The CDR3 here is CAWSGEGLAGGSTDTQYF. CDR3 bases: TGTGCCTGGAGTGGGGAAGGACTAGCGGGAGGTTCGACAGATACGCAGTATTTT.

The rearrangement links TRBV28 to TRBJ2-5, with TRBD2 identical over 11 bases. V was clipped by 5 bases and J by 0 bases; unmatched bases: 14. The CDR3 consists of 19 residues. Per germline, CDR1 MDHEN and CDR2 SYDVKM. CDR3 DNA sequence: TGTGCCAGCAGTCAACCGACTAGCGGGACGGGATTAAACCAAGAGACCCAGTACTTC. Translation gives CASSQPTSGTGLNQETQYF.

The rearrangement links TRBV7-6 to TRBJ2-7; 8 bases are a match to TRBD2. Germline V CDR1 and CDR2: SGHVS, FNYEAQ. Unmatched junction bases numbered 11, after V lost 2 bases and J lost 2 bases. The CDR3 is 17 residues long. CDR3 in amino acids: CASSLSGTSPSTYEQYF. As DNA, the CDR3 is TGTGCCAGCAGCTTATCCGGGACTAGTCCCTCTACCTACGAGCAGTACTTC.

J is TRBJ2-2 and V is TRBV7-9; 10 positions agree with TRBD2. V trimming: 7 bases; J trimming: 6 bases; junction bases outside the gene matches: 11. In germline, CDR1 is SEHNR, CDR2 FQNEAQ (reference sequence). CDR3 length: 16 amino acids. CDR3 residues: CASKKSQSGRAGELFF. Here the CDR3 DNA reads TGTGCCAGCAAAAAGTCCCAGAGCGGGAGGGCCGGGGAGCTGTTTTTT.

The chain links TRBV6-1 to TRBJ2-3; 11 bases match TRBD2. Germline V gives CDR1 MNHNS, CDR2 SASEGT. Losses at the gene ends were 1 base for V and 6 bases for J; bases not matched to a gene: 12. CDR3 length: 18 amino acids. CDR3 DNA sequence: TGTGCCAGCAGTGAAGGGAAGTGGCTAGCGGGAGGAGGGGATACGCAGTATTTT. Protein sequence: CASSEGKWLAGGGDTQYF.

The CDR3 DNA reads as TGCAGCGTTGTGCCCGGACAGGGGGCCCGACCCACCTACGAGCAGTACTTC. This codes for CSVVPGQGARPTYEQYF. The chain combines TRBV29-1 with TRBJ2-7, with 11 positions matching TRBD1. V shed 4 bases, J shed 2 bases, and the junction held 13 bases outside the gene matches. The CDR3 is 17 amino acids. Germline-derived CDR1 and CDR2 are SQVTM and ANQGSEA.

The CDR3 bases are TGTGCCAGTGGGCAGGGAAGTTTTCCCTACGAGCAGTACTTC. Protein: CASGQGSFPYEQYF. This sequence joins TRBV5-4 and TRBJ2-7; a possible D gene is TRBD1 (5 bases). The CDR3 extends over 14 amino acids. Trimming pared 8 bases from V and 2 bases from J, leaving 17 bases between. Germline CDR1 is SGHNT and CDR2 is YYREEE (reference sequence).

The V and J genes are TRBV18 and TRBJ2-7; 16 bases fit TRBD2. The CDR3 has 17 residues. Germline values: CDR1 KGHSH, CDR2 LQKENI. The trim removed 2 bases at V and 4 bases at J, leaving 5 bases unmatched. CDR3 sequence reads: CASSPGTSGRAPYEQYF. CDR3 in DNA: TGTGCCAGCTCACCAGGGACTAGCGGGAGGGCCCCGTACGAGCAGTACTTC.

This clone was found once. The genes are TRBV19 and TRBJ1-6; D not certain. The germline V gene encodes CDR1 LNHDA and CDR2 SQIVND (reference sequence). The CDR3 covers 16 residues. With 3 bases removed from V and 5 bases from J, the gap between germline ends came to 14 bases. This CDR3 reads CASSIPRPANNSPLHF. CDR3 nucleotide sequence: TGTGCCAGTAGTATCCCCAGGCCTGCTAATAATTCACCCCTCCACTTT.

This chain joins TRBV19 and TRBJ2-3; D could derive from TRBD1 or TRBD2 (6 bases each). Trimming removed 4 bases at V and 1 base at J, with 12 bases between. Per germline, CDR1 LNHDA and CDR2 SQIVND (reference sequence). CDR3 size: 15 residues. The CDR3 region is CASSSGDTGTDTQYF. DNA of the CDR3: TGTGCCAGTAGTAGCGGGGACACAGGCACAGATACGCAGTATTTT.

The J gene is TRBJ2-7, the V gene TRBV13; unclear D gene. CDR3 length: 14 amino acids. V dropped 0 bases and J dropped 1 base, with 7 bases sitting between them. Germline loops: CDR1 PRHDT, CDR2 FYEKMQ (reference sequence). The CDR3 loop reads CASSLGRRSYEQYF. CDR3 nucleotide sequence: TGTGCCAGCAGCTTAGGGCGTAGGTCCTACGAGCAGTACTTC.